The rows below give T cell receptor beta chains drawn from one sample of a study of OX40 agonist ivuxolimab in advanced cancers. Produced via immunoSEQ multiplex PCR; TCRdb's table is partial and in-frame only. The sample records more than 65,000 clones, 85% to 95% being singletons. The material sequenced was CD4+ or CD8+ T cells sorted from blood, taken in a trial of the OX40 agonist ivuxolimab. These TCRs come from an adult with an advanced solid tumor such as melanoma, head and neck, liver or kidney cancer. The CDR3 runs from the conserved cysteine through the conserved F or W. A D gene is named only where the DNA matches it firmly. Only some rows state a clone size, as once, few, many or a class for expanded clones.

. | TRBJ2-7 | TRBV2 | . | CASSEESGTKYF | TGTGCCAGCAGTGAAGAATCGGGGACCAAATACTTC
. | TRBJ1-3 | TRBV14 | once | CARCPITGVYQNTIYF | TGTGCCAGGTGCCCTATTACTGGGGTTTATCAGAACACCATATATTTT
TRBD1 | TRBJ1-4 | TRBV7-9 | . | CASSLWQGAATNEKLFF | TGTGCCAGCAGCTTATGGCAGGGGGCCGCAACTAATGAAAAACTGTTTTTT
TRBD2 | TRBJ2-2 | TRBV27 | once | CASSLFPGGNTGELFF | TGTGCCAGCAGTTTATTTCCGGGGGGGAACACCGGGGAGCTGTTTTTT
TRBD2 | TRBJ2-7 | TRBV18 | . | CASSPIRTSGYYEQYF | TGTGCCAGCTCACCAATCCGGACTAGCGGATACTACGAGCAGTACTTC
. | TRBJ1-1 | TRBV7-3 | . | CASSLKVGSEAFF | TGTGCCAGCAGCTTAAAAGTGGGCAGCGAAGCTTTCTTT
. | TRBJ1-1 | TRBV5-1 | . | CASSLAIANTGTEAFF | TGCGCCAGCAGCTTGGCCATCGCAAATACTGGCACTGAAGCTTTCTTT
. | TRBJ2-3 | TRBV27 | . | CASRKAGTDTQYF | TGTGCCAGCAGAAAAGCAGGCACAGATACGCAGTATTTT
. | TRBJ2-3 | TRBV5-1 | . | CASSPGQGRPTDTQYF | TGCGCCAGCAGCCCTGGTCAGGGGCGTCCAACAGATACGCAGTATTTT
TRBD2 | TRBJ2-2 | TRBV19 | . | CASRTGTSGGANTGELFF | TGTGCCAGTAGGACCGGGACTAGCGGGGGGGCCAACACCGGGGAGCTGTTTTTT
. | TRBJ1-1 | TRBV27 | . | CASSLFGGQNTEAFF | TGTGCCAGCAGTTTATTTGGGGGTCAAAACACTGAAGCTTTCTTT
. | TRBJ1-5 | TRBV5-5 | once | CASSLGGARNNQPQHF | TGTGCCAGCAGCTTGGGAGGAGCACGGAACAATCAGCCCCAGCATTTT
. | TRBJ2-2 | TRBV21-1 | . | CASSKVLGETSGVNTGELFF | TGTGCCAGCAGCAAAGTTTTGGGCGAAACTAGCGGAGTAAACACCGGGGAGCTGTTTTTT
. | TRBJ2-7 | TRBV5-1 | . | CASSLARWAGEPRDYEQYF | TGCGCCAGCAGCTTGGCCAGGTGGGCAGGGGAGCCCCGAGACTACGAGCAGTACTTC
TRBD1 | TRBJ2-6 | TRBV27 | . | CATRRQGARGANVLTF | TGTGCCACCAGGAGGCAGGGGGCTCGAGGGGCCAACGTCCTGACTTTC
. | TRBJ2-3 | TRBV18 | . | CASSPPLGVGTDTQYF | TGTGCCAGCTCACCACCGCTGGGAGTTGGAACAGATACGCAGTATTTT
. | TRBJ1-3 | TRBV11-3 | once | CASSLGLKSSGNTIYF | TGTGCCAGCAGCTTAGGACTCAAGAGCTCTGGAAACACCATATATTTT
TRBD2 | TRBJ2-3 | TRBV10-1 | . | CASSDIAGLTDTQYF | TGCGCCAGCAGTGACATAGCGGGACTCACAGATACGCAGTATTTT
TRBD1 | TRBJ1-2 | TRBV11-2 | . | CASSLGTGVDGYTF | TGTGCCAGCAGCCTAGGGACAGGGGTTGATGGCTACACCTTC
. | TRBJ1-1 | TRBV2 | . | CASTTGGTEAFF | TGTGCCAGTACAACAGGTGGAACTGAAGCTTTCTTT
. | TRBJ2-2 | TRBV5-1 | . | CASSASSTGELFF | TGCGCCAGCAGTGCGTCTTCCACCGGGGAGCTGTTTTTT
. | TRBJ1-5 | TRBV7-9 | . | CASTINQPQHF | TGTGCCAGCACCATTAATCAGCCCCAGCATTTT
TRBD1 | TRBJ1-1 | TRBV4-1 | . | CASSQDQRGGLNTEAFF | TGCGCCAGCAGCCAAGATCAGAGAGGGGGCCTGAACACTGAAGCTTTCTTT
. | TRBJ2-7 | TRBV6-1 | . | CASLEVPYEQYF | TGTGCCAGCCTCGAAGTTCCCTACGAGCAGTACTTC
. | TRBJ1-5 | TRBV5-1 | . | CASSLDGDQPQHF | TGCGCCAGCAGCTTGGACGGGGATCAGCCCCAGCATTTT
TRBD1 | TRBJ2-7 | TRBV25-1 | . | CASKTGAAGEQYF | TGTGCCAGCAAGACAGGGGCCGCCGGCGAGCAGTACTTC
. | TRBJ1-1 | TRBV2 | . | CASNPGVNTEAFF | TGTGCCAGCAACCCAGGGGTGAACACTGAAGCTTTCTTT
. | TRBJ2-5 | TRBV18 | . | CASSPPGIGETQYF | TGTGCCAGCTCACCACCGGGTATCGGAGAGACCCAGTACTTC
. | TRBJ1-6 | TRBV2 | . | CASSGYGIENNSPLHF | TGTGCCAGCAGTGGATACGGGATCGAAAATAATTCACCCCTCCACTTT
. | TRBJ2-1 | TRBV6-1 | . | CASREGSFKQFF | TGTGCCAGCAGGGAGGGCTCCTTCAAGCAGTTCTTC